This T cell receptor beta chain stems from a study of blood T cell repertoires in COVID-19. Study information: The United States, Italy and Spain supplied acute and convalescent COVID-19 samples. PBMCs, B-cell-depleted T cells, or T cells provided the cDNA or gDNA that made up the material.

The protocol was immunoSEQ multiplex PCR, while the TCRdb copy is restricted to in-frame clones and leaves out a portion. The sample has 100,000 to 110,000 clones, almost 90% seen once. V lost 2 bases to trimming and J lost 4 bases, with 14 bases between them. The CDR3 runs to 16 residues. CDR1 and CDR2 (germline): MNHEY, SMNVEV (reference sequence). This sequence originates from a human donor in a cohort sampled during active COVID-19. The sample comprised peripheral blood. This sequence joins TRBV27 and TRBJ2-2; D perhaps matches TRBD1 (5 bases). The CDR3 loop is CASSLGAGTATGELFF. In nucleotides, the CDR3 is TGTGCCAGCAGTTTAGGGGCAGGTACGGCCACCGGGGAGCTGTTTTTT.